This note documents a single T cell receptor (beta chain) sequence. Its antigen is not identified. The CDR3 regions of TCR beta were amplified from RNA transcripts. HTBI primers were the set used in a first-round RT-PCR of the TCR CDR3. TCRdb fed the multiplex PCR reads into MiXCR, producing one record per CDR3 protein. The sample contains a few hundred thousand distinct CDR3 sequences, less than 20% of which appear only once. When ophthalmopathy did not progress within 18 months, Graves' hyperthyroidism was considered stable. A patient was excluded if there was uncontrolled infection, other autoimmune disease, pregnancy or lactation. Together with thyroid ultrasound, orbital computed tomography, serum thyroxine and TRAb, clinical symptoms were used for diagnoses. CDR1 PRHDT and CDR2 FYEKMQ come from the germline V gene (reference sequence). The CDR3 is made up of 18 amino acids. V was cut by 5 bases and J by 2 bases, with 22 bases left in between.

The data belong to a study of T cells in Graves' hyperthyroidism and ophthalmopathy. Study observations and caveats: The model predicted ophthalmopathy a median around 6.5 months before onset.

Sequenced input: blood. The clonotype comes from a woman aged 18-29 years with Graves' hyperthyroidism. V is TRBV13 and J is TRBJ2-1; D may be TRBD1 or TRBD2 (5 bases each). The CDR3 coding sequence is TGTGCCAGCAGCAGCAATACCCCCCGGGACCCGGCCTACAATGAGCAGTTCTTC. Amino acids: CASSSNTPRDPAYNEQFF.